Listed here are 32 T cell receptor beta chains from one sample, sequenced in a study of regulatory T cells in long-lasting Graves disease. Building the TCR beta libraries relied on iRepertoire HTBI primers, and CDR3 regions underwent Arm-PCR. TCRdb re-called the multiplex PCR reads with MiXCR, one entry per CDR3 protein. In the table there are about 200,000 distinct CDR3 sequences, around 17% of which are singletons. Noted time point: newly diagnosed GD, antithyroid drugs for less than 3 months. Extracted PBMC RNA gave rise to the TCR library. Material: peripheral blood mononuclear cells (PBMCs), obtained at new diagnosis, from a patient treated with antithyroid drugs. Receptor source: a female donor with Graves disease.

This clonotype came up many times. The V call is TRBV7-9, the J call TRBJ1-2; D is unresolved. The CDR3 is 10 residues long. Germline V CDR1 and CDR2: SEHNR, FQNEAQ (reference sequence). V lost 8 bases and J lost 3, with 4 bases in between. As DNA, the CDR3 is TGTGCCAGCGGACACTATGGCTACACCTTC. Amino acid sequence: CASGHYGYTF.

In this sample, this clonotype turned up many times. This chain links TRBV7-9 with TRBJ2-1; D uncertain. TRBJ2-5 matches the DNA end more closely, so the J call is doubtful. The CDR3 is made up of 15 amino acids. Germline lookup yields CDR1 SEHNR and CDR2 FQNEAQ (reference sequence). The CDR3 DNA reads TGTGCCAGCAGCTTAAGGGCAGGATTGGCGGAGACCCAGTACTTC. It codes for CASSLRAGLAETQYF.

The rearrangement joins TRBV19 to TRBJ2-7; D is unclear. Trimming took 3 bases from V and 1 from J, leaving 7 bases between them. The germline gives CDR1 LNHDA, CDR2 SQIVND (reference sequence). There are 13 residues in the CDR3. The CDR3 nucleotides read TGTGCCAGTAGTATGTCTCAGTCCTACGAGCAGTACTTC. It yields the protein CASSMSQSYEQYF.

There are many counts of this clonotype. The chain has TRBV6-1 and TRBJ2-7, with D possibly TRBD1 on 5 matching bases. Per the germline V gene, CDR1 is MNHNS and CDR2 is SASEGT. The CDR3 contains 13 residues. The V and J ends lost 6 bases and 4 bases respectively, with 13 bases between them. The CDR3 nucleotides read TGTGCCAGCAGCTTGGGGCATTTGTACGAGCAGTACTTC. Amino acid sequence: CASSLGHLYEQYF.

This clonotype was counted at least ten times. This chain connects TRBV5-1 to TRBJ2-5; D may match TRBD1 or TRBD2 (5 bases each). V was pared by 6 bases and J by 3 bases, with 15 bases between. From germline, CDR1 is SGHRS and CDR2 YFSETQ. The CDR3 spans 14 residues. This CDR3 reads CASNRPGREETQYF. CDR3 in DNA: TGCGCCAGCAACCGACCGGGGCGGGAAGAGACCCAGTACTTC. The full variable domain, its missing parts supplied by reference TRBV5-1 and TRBJ2-5, is KAGVTQTPRYLIKTRGQQVTLSCSPISGHRSVSWYQQTPGQGLQFLFEYFSETQRNKGNFPGRFSGRQFSNSRSEMNVSTLELGDSALYLCASNRPGREETQYFGPGTRLLVL.

This clonotype was counted between two and nine times. J is TRBJ2-5 and V is TRBV5-1, with 7 bases lining up with TRBD2. Unmatched junction bases numbered 10, after V lost 3 bases and J lost 5 bases. From germline, CDR1 is SGHRS and CDR2 YFSETQ. CDR3 length: 15 amino acids. Written as DNA, the CDR3 is TGCGCCAGCAGCTGGGGGGGGACCCTCGGGGAGACCCAGTACTTC. It translates to CASSWGGTLGETQYF.

There are many counts of this clonotype. V is TRBV5-5 and J is TRBJ2-5, with 10 bases that match TRBD2. The CDR3 sequence is 11 residues long. Unmatched junction bases numbered 7, after V lost 9 bases and J lost 11 bases. Germline assignment: CDR1 SGHKS and CDR2 YYEKEE (reference sequence). The CDR3 nucleotides are TGTGCCACCGGACTAGCGGAGATTCAGTACTTC. Its protein product is CATGLAEIQYF.

This clonotype was recorded many times. V is TRBV30 and J is TRBJ1-1; 8 bases agree with TRBD1. The CDR3 loop spans 12 amino acids. The junction had 5 bases not matched to a gene; V was cut back by 7 bases and J by 4 bases. Per germline, CDR1 GTSNPN and CDR2 SVGIG (reference sequence). CDR3 sequence (DNA): TGTGCCTATAACAGGGGGGGCACTGAAGCTTTCTTT. Translating it yields CAYNRGGTEAFF. Variable domain in full (rest from reference TRBV30 and TRBJ1-1): SQTIHQWPATLVQPVGSPLSLECTVEGTSNPNLYWYRQAAGRGLQLLFYSVGIGQISSEVPQNLSASRPQDRQFILSSKKLLLSDSGFYLCAYNRGGTEAFFGQGTRLTVV.

This clonotype occurred many times. The rearrangement uses TRBV10-3 and TRBJ1-1; no firm D call. Trimming left V 2 bases short and J 3 bases short, with 10 bases between. This CDR3 is 14 amino acids long. The germline V gene has CDR1 ENHRY and CDR2 SYGVKD. CDR3 bases: TGTGCCATCAGTGAGCCGGGAGGGTACACTGAAGCTTTCTTT. Translation gives CAISEPGGYTEAFF.

The chain recombines TRBV27 with TRBJ2-5; 8 nucleotides agree with TRBD2. Germline V gene lookup returns CDR1 MNHEY and CDR2 SMNVEV (reference sequence). CDR3 length: 17 amino acids. V was clipped by 7 bases and J by 0 bases; unmatched bases: 13. CDR3: CASKPNRASGYQETQYF. DNA for the CDR3: TGTGCCAGCAAACCCAACCGGGCTAGCGGGTACCAAGAGACCCAGTACTTC.

The chain carries TRBV12-3 or TRBV12-4 and TRBJ1-6; 10 bases are a match to TRBD1. The CDR3 length is 14 residues. V shed 6 bases and J 10 bases; nucleotides not matched to a gene: 6. The CDR3 loop reads CASSQTGGRSPLHF. The CDR3 nucleotides read TGTGCCAGCAGCCAGACAGGGGGCCGATCACCCCTCCACTTT.

The chain recombines TRBV4-1 with TRBJ2-7; 12 nucleotides line up with TRBD1. There are 16 residues in the CDR3. CDR1 and CDR2 from the germline V gene are MGHRA and YSYEKL. The ends lost 5 bases at V and 5 bases at J; junction bases unmatched: 10. The CDR3 here is CASSYTGTGGWDEQYF. Here the CDR3 DNA reads TGCGCCAGCAGCTATACCGGGACAGGGGGCTGGGACGAGCAGTACTTC.

The chain has TRBV9 and TRBJ2-1, with 9 bases identical to TRBD2. CDR3 length: 14 amino acids. V lost 4 bases and J lost 9; bases outside the gene matches: 8. Germline values: CDR1 SGDLS, CDR2 YYNGEE. CDR3 sequence reads: CASSLPSGIFEQFF. The DNA for the CDR3 is TGTGCCAGCAGCTTACCTAGCGGGATTTTTGAGCAGTTCTTC.

The chain joins TRBV7-3 to TRBJ1-2; D unclear. Between the trimmed V and J ends, which lost 4 bases and 2 bases, there was a span of 11 bases. Germline values: CDR1 SGHTA, CDR2 FQGTGA. The CDR3 runs to 14 residues. CDR3 loop: CASSSPTGNYGYTF. The CDR3 nucleotides are TGTGCCAGCAGCTCCCCGACCGGAAACTATGGCTACACCTTC. Supplemented by reference TRBV7-3 and TRBJ1-2, the full variable domain reads GAGVSQTPSNKVTEKGKYVELRCDPISGHTALYWYRQSLGQGPEFLIYFQGTGAADDSGLPNDRFFAVRPEGSVSTLKIQRTERGDSAVYLCASSSPTGNYGYTFGSGTRLTVV.

The table lists this clonotype with many counts. The chain couples TRBV19 to TRBJ1-2; 8 nucleotides match TRBD1. The germline CDR1 and CDR2 sequences are LNHDA and SQIVND (reference sequence). The trim removed 4 bases at V and 2 bases at J, leaving 3 bases unmatched. The CDR3 length is 14 residues. The CDR3 loop is CASSTDRANYGYTF. The CDR3 DNA reads as TGTGCCAGTAGTACGGACAGGGCAAACTATGGCTACACCTTC.

At least ten counts were recorded for this clonotype. The rearrangement links TRBV2 to TRBJ1-5; 8 bases line up with TRBD1. V gave up 6 bases and J gave up 11 bases; unmatched junction bases: 12. In germline, CDR1 is SNHLY, CDR2 FYNNEI. The CDR3 totals 14 residues. The CDR3, as DNA: TGTGCCAGCAGCCCGGGACAGGCCCCTGAGACCCAGCATTTT. Translated: CASSPGQAPETQHF.

This clonotype came up many times. CDR3 bases: TGTGCCAGCAGCTTAGTTGGTGGGAGTGGCAATGAGCAGTTCTTC. Protein: CASSLVGGSGNEQFF. J is TRBJ2-1 and V is TRBV7-9; weak D call: TRBD2 (5 bases). The CDR3 is 15 amino acids. Trimming left V 1 base short and J 6 bases short, with 13 bases between. Germline V gives CDR1 SEHNR, CDR2 FQNEAQ (reference sequence). The full variable domain, its missing parts supplied by reference TRBV7-9 and TRBJ2-1, is DTGVSQNPRHKITKRGQNVTFRCDPISEHNRLYWYRQTLGQGPEFLTYFQNEAQLEKSRLLSDRFSAERPKGSFSTLEIQRTEQGDSAMYLCASSLVGGSGNEQFFGPGTRLTVL.

This clonotype was observed many times. The chain joins TRBV19 to TRBJ1-5; unclear D gene. The V and J ends lost 7 bases and 0 bases respectively, with 16 bases between them. The CDR3 is made up of 16 amino acids. The germline V gene has CDR1 LNHDA and CDR2 SQIVND (reference sequence). DNA of the CDR3: TGTGCCAGTACCTTCCGAGAGGGAGGTAGCAATCAGCCCCAGCATTTT. It specifies CASTFREGGSNQPQHF.

This clonotype has a count of ten or more. The genes are TRBV19 and TRBJ1-1; D unclear. The length of the CDR3 is 14 residues. Looked up from germline, CDR1 is LNHDA and CDR2 is SQIVND (reference sequence). V shed 3 bases and J shed 5 bases, with 13 bases lying between them. Written as DNA, the CDR3 is TGTGCCAGTAGTATCTACAACTTTGGGACTGAAGCTTTCTTT. Encoded protein: CASSIYNFGTEAFF.

This clonotype was counted at least ten times. This chain connects TRBV18 to TRBJ1-4; D possibly corresponds to TRBD1 (5 bases). In germline, CDR1 is KGHSH, CDR2 LQKENI. Trimming took off 2 bases at V and 8 bases at J, with 12 bases between the two ends. The CDR3 sequence is 14 residues long. CDR3 loop: CASSPGATGEKLFF. Written as DNA, the CDR3 is TGTGCCAGCTCACCAGGGGCAACCGGGGAAAAACTGTTTTTT.

On this clonotype itself: A far larger clone lies a single base away; this is likely a read error. As DNA, the CDR3 is TGTGCCAGCAAGAAAGCGGGAGGCTACGAGCAGTTCTTC. Translating gives CASKKAGGYEQFF. The chain recombines TRBV2 with TRBJ2-1, with 9 bases lining up with TRBD2. Unmatched junction bases numbered 8, after V lost 7 bases and J lost 10 bases. Germline lookup yields CDR1 SNHLY and CDR2 FYNNEI. The CDR3 contains 13 residues.

This clonotype was detected ten times or more. The chain employs TRBV15 and TRBJ1-2; D is possibly TRBD1 (5 bases). This CDR3 is built from 15 residues. Trimming shortened V by 5 bases and J by 1 base, and 14 bases separated the two germline ends. CDR1 is LNHNV and CDR2 is YYDKDF in the germline V gene (reference sequence). The DNA for the CDR3 is TGTGCCACCAGCGGAGGGGTCACGGATAACTATGGCTACACCTTC. Amino acid sequence: CATSGGVTDNYGYTF.

As to this clonotype: The junction does not match germline at one end; this may be a read error. V is TRBV7-9 and J is TRBJ2-7, with TRBD1 identical over 7 bases. Germline lookup yields CDR1 SEHNR and CDR2 FQNEAQ (reference sequence). There are 14 residues in the CDR3. In nucleotides, the CDR3 is TGCGCCAGCAGTGACTGGGACAGCGCCTACGAGCAGTACTTC. It is translated as CASSDWDSAYEQYF.

There are many counts of this clonotype. V gene TRBV10-3 combines with J gene TRBJ1-2, with D maybe TRBD1 (6 bases). The CDR3 has 11 amino acids. CDR1 ENHRY and CDR2 SYGVKD come from the germline V gene. For the CDR3, the DNA is TGTGCAGGGGGGAATAACTATGGCTACACCTTC. Amino acids: CAGGNNYGYTF.

The J gene is TRBJ2-4, the V gene TRBV5-1, with D possibly TRBD2 on 5 matching bases. Germline V gene lookup returns CDR1 SGHRS and CDR2 YFSETQ. Between the trimmed V and J ends, which lost 2 bases and 0 bases, there was a span of 6 bases. The CDR3 length is 14 residues. In nucleotides, the CDR3 is TGCGCCAGCAGCTTCGGGGAAGCCAAAAACATTCAGTACTTC. Its protein product is CASSFGEAKNIQYF. Combining the CDR3 with reference TRBV5-1 and TRBJ2-4 gives the whole variable domain KAGVTQTPRYLIKTRGQQVTLSCSPISGHRSVSWYQQTPGQGLQFLFEYFSETQRNKGNFPGRFSGRQFSNSRSEMNVSTLELGDSALYLCASSFGEAKNIQYFGAGTRLSVL.

Many counts were recorded for this clonotype. The chain employs TRBV2 and TRBJ2-7; D gene uncertain. The CDR3 runs to 12 residues. Trimming stripped 6 bases from V and 0 bases from J, with 6 bases between. CDR1 and CDR2 from the germline V gene are SNHLY and FYNNEI. The CDR3 spells CASSFSSYEQYF. For the CDR3, the DNA is TGTGCCAGCAGCTTCAGCTCCTACGAGCAGTACTTC.

This clonotype was detected a few times. This chain links TRBV7-9 with TRBJ2-1, with D uncertain. The germline CDR1 and CDR2 sequences are SEHNR and FQNEAQ (reference sequence). The CDR3 runs 18 residues. V was shortened by 4 bases and J by 8 bases, with 27 bases between the two germline ends. The CDR3 protein is CASSSPPQPQNPPDEQFF. The CDR3 DNA is TGTGCCAGCAGCTCCCCCCCACAACCACAGAACCCCCCCGATGAGCAGTTCTTC.

This clonotype was recorded at least ten times. The chain carries TRBV20-1 and TRBJ2-1; 13 nucleotides line up with TRBD2. The CDR3 sequence is 17 residues long. Unmatched junction bases numbered 13, after V lost 6 bases and J lost 5 bases. Germline V gives CDR1 DFQATT, CDR2 SNEGSKA (reference sequence). CDR3 bases: TGCAGTGCCCGTGGACTAGCGGGAGCTAGTGCACACAATGAGCAGTTCTTC. It yields the protein CSARGLAGASAHNEQFF.

This clonotype was seen many times. One end of the junction varies from germline; a read error may be responsible. DNA for the CDR3: TGTGCCAGCACCCAATCGGGATCCTACGAGCAGTACTTC. Its protein is CASTQSGSYEQYF. The genes are TRBV3-1 and TRBJ2-7, with D possibly TRBD2 on 5 matching bases. Germline loops: CDR1 LGHDT, CDR2 YNNKEL (reference sequence). The CDR3 has 13 residues.

This clonotype was detected many times. A much larger clone is a single base away; this may be a read error. V gene TRBV2 combines with J gene TRBJ1-2; D is unclear. Germline lookup yields CDR1 SNHLY and CDR2 FYNNEI. The CDR3 extends over 11 amino acids. The germline V and J ends were trimmed by 0 bases and 10 bases, with 6 bases remaining between them. The CDR3 is CASSEAWHYTF. CDR3 bases: TGTGCCAGCAGTGAAGCATGGCACTACACCTTC.

This clonotype was recorded many times. The chain is built from TRBV28 and TRBJ1-4; D is uncertain. This CDR3 has 18 residues. The V end lost 5 bases, the J end lost 8 bases, and 27 bases lay between the germline ends. Germline lookup yields CDR1 MDHEN and CDR2 SYDVKM. The CDR3 DNA reads TGTGCCAGCAGTCAACATGGGCCCCGGGAGGGTGGAATGGAAAAACTGTTTTTT. The encoded protein is CASSQHGPREGGMEKLFF.

The chain uses TRBV29-1 and TRBJ2-5, with 8 bases aligning to TRBD1. Unmatched junction bases numbered 10, after V lost 8 bases and J lost 2 bases. The length of the CDR3 is 14 residues. The germline V gene encodes CDR1 SQVTM and CDR2 ANQGSEA. CDR3 sequence (DNA): TGCAGCTTATCGGCAGGGGGCCAGCAAGAGACCCAGTACTTC. It yields the protein CSLSAGGQQETQYF.